This TCR beta chain was recovered during a study of T cell responses to AZD1222 COVID-19 vaccine. Regarding the study as a whole: Donors skewed white British and female; clonal diversity was possibly underestimated. Reports indicate that nearly half of spike-specific TCRs are directed at unmutated variant regions.

Germline V lookup: CDR1 ENHRY, CDR2 SYGVKD. With 3 bases clipped from V and 1 base from J, the junction kept 3 bases outside the gene matches. The CDR3 runs to 15 residues. Produced via immunoSEQ multiplex PCR; TCRdb's table is partial and in-frame only. The data hold roughly 180,000 clones, with approximately 93% observed a single time. Concerning this clone: The target antigen is unknown.

This receptor was taken from an adult who received the AZD1222 COVID-19 vaccine. This sample comprised peripheral blood, obtained 28 days after the second AZD1222 dose. The chain links TRBV10-3 to TRBJ1-5; 7 nucleotides line up with TRBD1. CDR3 bases: TGTGCCATCAGTGAAACGGACAGGAGCAATCAGCCCCAGCATTTT. It is translated as CAISETDRSNQPQHF.